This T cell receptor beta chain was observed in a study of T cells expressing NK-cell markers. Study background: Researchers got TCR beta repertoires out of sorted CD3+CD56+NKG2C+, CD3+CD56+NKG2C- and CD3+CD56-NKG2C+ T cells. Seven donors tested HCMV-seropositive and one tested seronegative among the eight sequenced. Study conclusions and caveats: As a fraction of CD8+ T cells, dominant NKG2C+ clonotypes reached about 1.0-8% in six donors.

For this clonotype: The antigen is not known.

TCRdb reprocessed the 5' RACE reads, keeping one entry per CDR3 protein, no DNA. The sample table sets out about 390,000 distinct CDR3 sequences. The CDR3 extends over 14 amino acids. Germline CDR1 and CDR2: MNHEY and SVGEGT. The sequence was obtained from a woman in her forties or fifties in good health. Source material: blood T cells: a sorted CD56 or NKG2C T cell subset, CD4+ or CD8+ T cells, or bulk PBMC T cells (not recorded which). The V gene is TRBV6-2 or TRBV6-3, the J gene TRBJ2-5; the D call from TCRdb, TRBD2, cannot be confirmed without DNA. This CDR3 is CASIPRTSRGTQYF.